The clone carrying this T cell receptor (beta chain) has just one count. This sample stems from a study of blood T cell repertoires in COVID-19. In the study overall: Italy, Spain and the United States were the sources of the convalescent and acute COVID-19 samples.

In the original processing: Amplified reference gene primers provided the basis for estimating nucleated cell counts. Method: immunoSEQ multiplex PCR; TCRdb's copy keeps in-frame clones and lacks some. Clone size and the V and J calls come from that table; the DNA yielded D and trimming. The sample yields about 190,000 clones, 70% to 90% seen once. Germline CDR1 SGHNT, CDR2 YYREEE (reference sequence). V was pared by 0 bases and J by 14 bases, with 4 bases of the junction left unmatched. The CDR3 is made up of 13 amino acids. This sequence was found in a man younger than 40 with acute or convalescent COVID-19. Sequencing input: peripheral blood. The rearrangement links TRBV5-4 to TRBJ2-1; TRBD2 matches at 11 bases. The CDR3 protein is CASSLAGSGGEFF. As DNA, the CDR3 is TGTGCCAGCAGCTTGGCTGGTAGCGGGGGGGAGTTCTTC.